This T cell receptor (beta chain) was observed in a study of neurological immune-mediated disorders. Notes on the study in general: In HTLV-1-associated myelopathy, TCR clonal expansion was greatest, whereas multiple sclerosis had the least, falling below healthy controls. The absence of any CDR3 amino acid sequence shared by expanded clones across subjects suggests that repertoires were private in all groups.

TCRdb re-analysed the 5' RACE reads in MiXCR, keeping a single row per CDR3 protein. The profile shows about 60,000 distinct CDR3 sequences, less than 4% of them singletons. In its sample, this clonotype ranks as medium-sized. Its antigen is unidentified. The CDR3 spans 11 residues. The V gene's germline CDR1 is SQVTM and CDR2 ANQGSEA. The V and J ends lost 7 bases and 5 bases respectively, with 11 bases between them. Source material: PBMCs. The chain joins TRBV29-1 to TRBJ2-5; D is unresolved. The sequence was collected from a woman in her 50s with multiple sclerosis. DNA of the CDR3: TGCAGCGCAGCCCTAGGGGAGACCCAGTACTTC. It codes for CSAALGETQYF.